The subject of this entry is one T cell receptor beta chain. Its antigen is still unknown. Method: immunoSEQ multiplex PCR; TCRdb's copy keeps in-frame clones and lacks some. The sample records some 120,000 clones, over 75% being singletons. The record originates from a study of T cell responses to AZD1222 COVID-19 vaccine. General study points: Two doses of AZD1222 preceded a rise in Spike-specific TCR breadth and depth. Donor demographics were predominantly white British with a female majority; clonal diversity may be underestimated. The reported proportion of spike-specific TCRs targeting unmutated variant regions was nearly half. Only a handful of people who got AZD1222 tested seropositive at baseline.

This CDR3 region has 17 residues. The specimen comprised peripheral blood, sampled on day 0 of AZD1222 vaccination. This receptor was taken from an adult in good health. V is TRBV1 and J is TRBJ2-3; the table's D call, TRBD2, has no DNA check behind it. TRBV1 is marked as a pseudogene. CDR3 residues: CTSSQAARDPSTDTQYF. The CDR3 nucleotides read TGCACCAGCAGCCAAGCTGCGCGGGACCCCTCCACAGATACGCAGTATTTT.